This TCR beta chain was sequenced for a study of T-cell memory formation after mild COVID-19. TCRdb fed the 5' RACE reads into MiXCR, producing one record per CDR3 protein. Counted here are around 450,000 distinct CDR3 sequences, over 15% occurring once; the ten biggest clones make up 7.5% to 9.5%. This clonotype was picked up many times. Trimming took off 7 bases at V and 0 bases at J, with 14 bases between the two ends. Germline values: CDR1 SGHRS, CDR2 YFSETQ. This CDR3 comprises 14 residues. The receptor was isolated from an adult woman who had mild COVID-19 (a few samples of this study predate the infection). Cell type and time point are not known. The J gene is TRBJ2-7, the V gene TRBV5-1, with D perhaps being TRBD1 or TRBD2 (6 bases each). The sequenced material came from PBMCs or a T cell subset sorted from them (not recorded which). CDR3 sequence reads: CASGNSGASYEQYF. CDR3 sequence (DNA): TGCGCCAGCGGCAACTCGGGGGCCTCCTACGAGCAGTACTTC.